This TCR beta chain was sequenced for a study of T cells in Graves' hyperthyroidism and ophthalmopathy. This clonotype was recorded many times. Its antigen is currently unknown. This CDR3 region has 15 residues. Trimming shortened V by 0 bases and J by 3 bases, and 15 bases separated the two germline ends. Germline CDR1 DFQATT, CDR2 SNEGSKA (reference sequence). RNA transcripts yielded amplified TCR beta CDR3 regions. First-round RT-PCR with HTBI primers amplified the TCR CDR3 region. In TCRdb, the multiplex PCR reads were re-called with MiXCR into one record per CDR3 protein. The data hold about 360,000 distinct CDR3 sequences, with 19% observed a single time. Study results and caveats: Median prediction lead before ophthalmopathy onset was 6.5 months with the model. A 13 V-J signature model discriminated ophthalmopathy versus stable hyperthyroidism.

This clonotype originated in a woman aged 18 to 35 with Graves' hyperthyroidism. The V and J genes are TRBV20-1 and TRBJ2-7; D possibly corresponds to TRBD1 (5 bases). The sample was blood. The chain's CDR3 is CSARDTQGDFYEQYF. CDR3 sequence (DNA): TGCAGTGCTAGAGATACCCAGGGTGATTTCTACGAGCAGTACTTC.